This T cell receptor beta chain was profiled in a study of response to subunit inactivated influenza vaccine. Whole-study results and caveats: Researchers suggested that each seasonal influenza vaccination recruits few new T cells.

From the RT-PCR reads, TCRdb called clonotypes with MiXCR, one entry per CDR3 protein. Altogether 860,000 or so distinct CDR3 sequences are present, 21% being singletons, with the ten largest covering roughly a tenth. The CDR3 spans 14 residues. The V and J ends lost 6 bases and 5 bases, in that order; junction bases with no gene match: 7. Regarding this clonotype: Its antigen is still unknown.

The sequencing here drew on PBMCs from blood, taken 4 to 6 days after vaccination. The J gene is TRBJ2-5, the V gene TRBV12-3 or TRBV12-4; 9 bases agree with TRBD2. This sequence was found in a man in his fifties or sixties who received an inactivated influenza vaccine. CDR3 in amino acids: CASSWSGGRETQYF. CDR3 DNA: TGTGCCAGCAGCTGGAGCGGGGGGCGGGAGACCCAGTACTTC.